This T cell receptor beta chain is drawn from a study of CXCR3-negative and CXCR3-positive naive CD8 T cells. Findings of the study overall: TRB CDR3s of CXCR3-positive naive cells were more hydrophobic than those of CXCR3-negative naive cells. With respect to TRBV-TRBJ usage, naive CXCR3-negative and CXCR3-positive cells were similar; memory differed. Memory CD8+ cells had much lower diversity, and both naive subsets had comparably high diversity.

UMI-labeled 5' RACE TRB cDNA libraries were prepared from the cells. TCRdb reprocessed the 5' RACE reads, with one entry per CDR3 protein and no DNA. Its listing shows under 150,000 distinct CDR3 sequences. The CDR3 is 14 residues long. Looked up from germline, CDR1 is SGHTA and CDR2 is FQGTGA. Every subset of CD8+ T cells was sorted in triplicate at approximately 320,000 cells each. Naive CD8+ T cells showed CD45RO-CCR7+CD27+CD95-. With regard to this clonotype: Its antigen is still unknown.

The TCR originated in a human donor in good health. Some clones in this sample may be carry-over from other donors' samples. Sequenced input: naive CXCR3+ CD8+ T cells from blood. As for subset: CD45RO-CCR7+CD27+CD95- naive CD8+ T cells expressing CXCR3 (TNR3+). The chain couples TRBV7-3 to TRBJ2-3. CDR3 protein: CASSLMDSTDTQYF.